This T cell receptor beta chain was recorded in a study of CD8+CD57+ T cells in acquired aplastic anemia. Study overall: DNA recovered from sorted CD4+ and CD8+ cells had a mean of about 3 ug. CD4+ cells from healthy donors averaged approximately 11 million reads.

Profiling of TCR beta VDJ combinations and CDR3 sequences used genomic DNA as template. TCRdb reprocessed the reads via MiXCR and lists one record per CDR3 protein. The table records 400,000 to 450,000 distinct CDR3 sequences, about two thirds of them present only once. The origin of this receptor is a human donor in good health, serving as a control. Material: sorted CD4+, CD8+, or CD8+CD57+ T cells (not recorded which) from PBMCs.

The CDR3 reads CAISESGNQPQHF. The CDR3 bases are TGTGCCATCAGTGAGTCGGGGAATCAGCCCCAGCATTTT. This chain uses TRBV10-3 with TRBJ1-5; no clear D gene. Deletions cut 0 bases from V and 4 bases from J, with 4 bases between. The germline gives CDR1 ENHRY, CDR2 SYGVKD. This CDR3 region has 13 residues.